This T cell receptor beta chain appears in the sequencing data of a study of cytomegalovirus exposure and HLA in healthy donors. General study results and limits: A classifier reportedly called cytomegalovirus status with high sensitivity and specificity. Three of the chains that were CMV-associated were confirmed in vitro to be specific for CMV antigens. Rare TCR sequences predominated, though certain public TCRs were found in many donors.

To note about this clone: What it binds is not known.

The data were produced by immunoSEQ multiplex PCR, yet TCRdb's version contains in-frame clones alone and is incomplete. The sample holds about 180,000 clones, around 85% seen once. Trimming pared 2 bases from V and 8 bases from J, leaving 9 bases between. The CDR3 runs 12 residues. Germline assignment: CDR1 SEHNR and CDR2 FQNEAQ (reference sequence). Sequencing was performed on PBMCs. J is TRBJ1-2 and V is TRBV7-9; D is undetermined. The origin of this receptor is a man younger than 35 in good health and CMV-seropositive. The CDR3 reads CASSLRGDGYTF. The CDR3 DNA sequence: TGTGCCAGCAGCTTAAGAGGAGACGGCTACACCTTC.